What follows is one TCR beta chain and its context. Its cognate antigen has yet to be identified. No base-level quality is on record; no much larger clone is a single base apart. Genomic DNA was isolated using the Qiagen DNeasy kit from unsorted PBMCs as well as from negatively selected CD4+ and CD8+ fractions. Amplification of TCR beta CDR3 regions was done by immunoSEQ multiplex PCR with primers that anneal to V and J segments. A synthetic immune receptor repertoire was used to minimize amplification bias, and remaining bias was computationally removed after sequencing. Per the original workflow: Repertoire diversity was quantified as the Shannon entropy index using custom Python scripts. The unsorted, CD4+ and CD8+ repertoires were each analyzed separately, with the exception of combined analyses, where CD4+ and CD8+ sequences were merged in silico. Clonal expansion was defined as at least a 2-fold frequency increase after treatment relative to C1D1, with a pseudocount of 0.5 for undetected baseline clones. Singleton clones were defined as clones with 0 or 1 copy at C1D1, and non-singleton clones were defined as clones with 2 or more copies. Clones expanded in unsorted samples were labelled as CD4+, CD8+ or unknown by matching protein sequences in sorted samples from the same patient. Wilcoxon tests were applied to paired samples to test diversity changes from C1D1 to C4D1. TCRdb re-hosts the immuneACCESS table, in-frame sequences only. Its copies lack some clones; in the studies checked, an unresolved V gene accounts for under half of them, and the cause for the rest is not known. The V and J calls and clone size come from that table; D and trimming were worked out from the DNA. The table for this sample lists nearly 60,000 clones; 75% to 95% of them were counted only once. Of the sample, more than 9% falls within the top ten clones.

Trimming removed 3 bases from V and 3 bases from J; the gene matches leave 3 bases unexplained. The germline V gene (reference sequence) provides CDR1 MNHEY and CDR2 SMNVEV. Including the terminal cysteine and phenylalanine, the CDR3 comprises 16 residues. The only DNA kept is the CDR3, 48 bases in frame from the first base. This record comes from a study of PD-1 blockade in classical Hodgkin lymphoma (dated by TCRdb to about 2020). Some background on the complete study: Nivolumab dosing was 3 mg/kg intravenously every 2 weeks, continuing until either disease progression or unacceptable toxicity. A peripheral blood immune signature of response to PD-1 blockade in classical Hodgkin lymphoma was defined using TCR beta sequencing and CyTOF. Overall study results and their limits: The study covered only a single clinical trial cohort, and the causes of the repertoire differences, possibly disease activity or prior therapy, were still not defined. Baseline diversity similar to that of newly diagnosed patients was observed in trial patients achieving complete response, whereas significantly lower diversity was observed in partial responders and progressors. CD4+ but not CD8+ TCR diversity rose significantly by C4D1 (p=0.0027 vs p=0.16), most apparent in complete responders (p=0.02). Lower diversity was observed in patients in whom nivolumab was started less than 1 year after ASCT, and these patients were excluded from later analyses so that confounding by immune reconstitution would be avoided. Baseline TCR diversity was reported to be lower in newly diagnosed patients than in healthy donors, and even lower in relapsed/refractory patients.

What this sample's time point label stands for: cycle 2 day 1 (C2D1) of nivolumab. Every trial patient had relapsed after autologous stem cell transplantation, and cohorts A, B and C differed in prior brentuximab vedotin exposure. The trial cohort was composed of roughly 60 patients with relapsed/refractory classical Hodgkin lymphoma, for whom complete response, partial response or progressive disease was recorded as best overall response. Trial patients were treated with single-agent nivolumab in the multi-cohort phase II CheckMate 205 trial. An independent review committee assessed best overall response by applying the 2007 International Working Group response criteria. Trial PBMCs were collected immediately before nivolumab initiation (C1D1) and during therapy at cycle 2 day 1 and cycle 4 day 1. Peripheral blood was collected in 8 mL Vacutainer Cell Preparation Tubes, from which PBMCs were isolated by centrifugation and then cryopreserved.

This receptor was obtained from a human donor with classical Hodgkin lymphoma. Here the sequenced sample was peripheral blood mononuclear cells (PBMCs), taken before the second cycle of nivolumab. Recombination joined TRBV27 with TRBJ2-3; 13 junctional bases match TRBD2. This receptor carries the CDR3 CASSFRTSGGTDTQYF. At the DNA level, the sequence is TGTGCCAGCAGTTTCCGGACTAGCGGGGGAACAGATACGCAGTATTTT.